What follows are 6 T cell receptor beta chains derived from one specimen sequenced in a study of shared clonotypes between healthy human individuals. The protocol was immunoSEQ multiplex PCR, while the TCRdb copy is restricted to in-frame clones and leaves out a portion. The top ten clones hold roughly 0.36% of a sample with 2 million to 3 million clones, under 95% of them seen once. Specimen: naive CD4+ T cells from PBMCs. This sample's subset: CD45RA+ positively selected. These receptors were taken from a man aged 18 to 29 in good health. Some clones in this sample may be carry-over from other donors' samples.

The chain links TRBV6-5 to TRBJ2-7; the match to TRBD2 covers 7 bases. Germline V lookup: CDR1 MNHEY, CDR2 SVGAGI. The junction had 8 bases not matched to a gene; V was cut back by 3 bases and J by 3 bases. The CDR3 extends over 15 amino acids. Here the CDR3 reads CASSYRTGGLYEQYF. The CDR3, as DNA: TGTGCCAGCAGTTATCGGACGGGAGGCCTCTACGAGCAGTACTTC.

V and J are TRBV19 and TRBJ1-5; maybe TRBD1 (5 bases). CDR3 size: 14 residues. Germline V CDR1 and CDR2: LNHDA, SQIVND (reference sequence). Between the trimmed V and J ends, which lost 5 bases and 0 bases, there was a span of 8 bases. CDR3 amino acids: CASSGGSSNQPQHF. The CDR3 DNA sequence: TGTGCCAGTAGTGGGGGGAGTAGCAATCAGCCCCAGCATTTT.

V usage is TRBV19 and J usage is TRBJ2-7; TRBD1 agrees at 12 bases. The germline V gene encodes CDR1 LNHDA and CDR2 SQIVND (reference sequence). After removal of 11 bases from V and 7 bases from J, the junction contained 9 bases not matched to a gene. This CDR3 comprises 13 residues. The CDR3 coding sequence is TGTGCCTGCAAGGGACAGGGGGCCGGGGAGCAGTACTTC. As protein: CACKGQGAGEQYF. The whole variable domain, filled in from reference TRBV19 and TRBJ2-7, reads DGGITQSPKYLFRKEGQNVTLSCEQNLNHDAMYWYRQDPGQGLRLIYYSQIVNDFQKGDIAEGYSVSREKKESFPLTVTSAQKNPTAFYLCACKGQGAGEQYFGPGTRLTVT.

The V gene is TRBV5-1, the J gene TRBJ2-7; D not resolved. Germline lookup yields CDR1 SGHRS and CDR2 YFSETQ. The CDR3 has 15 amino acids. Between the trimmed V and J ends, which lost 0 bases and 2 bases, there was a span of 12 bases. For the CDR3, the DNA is TGCGCCAGCAGCTTGGGCCATCCCGTAACCTACGAGCAGTACTTC. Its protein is CASSLGHPVTYEQYF.

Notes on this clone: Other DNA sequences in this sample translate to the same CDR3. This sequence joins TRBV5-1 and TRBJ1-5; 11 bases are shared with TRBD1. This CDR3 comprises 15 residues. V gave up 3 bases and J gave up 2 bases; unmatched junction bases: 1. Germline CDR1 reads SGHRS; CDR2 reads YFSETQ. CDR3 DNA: TGCGCCAGCAGCTCGGGACAGGGGGGCAATCAGCCCCAGCATTTT. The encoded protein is CASSSGQGGNQPQHF. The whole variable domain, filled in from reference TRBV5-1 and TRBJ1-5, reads KAGVTQTPRYLIKTRGQQVTLSCSPISGHRSVSWYQQTPGQGLQFLFEYFSETQRNKGNFPGRFSGRQFSNSRSEMNVSTLELGDSALYLCASSSGQGGNQPQHFGDGTRLSIL.

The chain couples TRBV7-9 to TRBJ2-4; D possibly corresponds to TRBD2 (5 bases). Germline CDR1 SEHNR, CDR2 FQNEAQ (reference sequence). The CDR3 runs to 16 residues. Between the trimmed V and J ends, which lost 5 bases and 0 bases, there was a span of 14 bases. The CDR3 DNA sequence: TGTGCCAGCAGCCCGGACGGGATACTAGCCAAAAACATTCAGTACTTC. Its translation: CASSPDGILAKNIQYF.